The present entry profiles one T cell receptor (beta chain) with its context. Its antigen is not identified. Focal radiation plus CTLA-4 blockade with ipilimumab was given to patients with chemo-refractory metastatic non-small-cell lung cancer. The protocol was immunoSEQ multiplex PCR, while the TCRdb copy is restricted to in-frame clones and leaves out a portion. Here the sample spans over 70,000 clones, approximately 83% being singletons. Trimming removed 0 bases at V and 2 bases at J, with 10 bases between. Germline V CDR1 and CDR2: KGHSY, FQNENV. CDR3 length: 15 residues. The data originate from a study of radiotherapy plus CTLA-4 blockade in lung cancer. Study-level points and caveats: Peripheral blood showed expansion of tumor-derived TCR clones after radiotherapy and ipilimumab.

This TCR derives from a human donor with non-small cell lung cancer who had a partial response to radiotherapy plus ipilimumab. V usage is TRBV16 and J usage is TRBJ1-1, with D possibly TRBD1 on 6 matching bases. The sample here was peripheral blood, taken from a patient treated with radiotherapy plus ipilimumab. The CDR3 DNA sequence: TGTGCCAGCAGCCAATCGCATGGGGGCAACACTGAAGCTTTCTTT. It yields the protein CASSQSHGGNTEAFF. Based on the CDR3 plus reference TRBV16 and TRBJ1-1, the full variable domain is GEEVAQTPKHLVRGEGQKAKLYCAPIKGHSYVFWYQQVLKNEFKFLISFQNENVFDETGMPKERFSAKCLPNSPCSLEIQATKLEDSAVYFCASSQSHGGNTEAFFGQGTRLTVV.